The entry below describes one T cell receptor (beta chain). The second PCR ran 7 to 11 cycles with a sample-barcoded 5' primer and J-beta primers. One entry per CDR3 protein, called by TCRdb with MiXCR from the 5' RACE reads. The sample includes around 800,000 distinct CDR3 sequences, about 47% seen only once; the top ten take approximately 18%. This entry belongs to a study of blood T cells in healthy people across ages. Germline CDR1 is SQVTM and CDR2 is ANQGSEA. The CDR3 runs to 16 residues. Sequenced sample: blood. This rearrangement joins TRBV29-1 to TRBJ2-4, with TRBD2 identical over 15 bases. The end of the DNA aligns better with TRBJ2-7, so the J call may be wrong. This TCR derives from a man older than 75 in good health. In nucleotides, the CDR3 is TGCAGCGTGACCGGGACTAGCGGGAGGCCCACCTACGAGCAGTACTTC. Translating gives CSVTGTSGRPTYEQYF.